This T cell receptor (beta chain) was identified in a study of shared clonotypes between healthy human individuals. General study findings and limits: Naive subsets generally exceeded memory subsets in estimated richness.

J was trimmed by 7 bases and V by 3 bases; bases with no gene match: 6. Germline values: CDR1 SGHTA, CDR2 FQGNSA. The CDR3 totals 14 residues. This clone turned up a few times. Its cognate antigen is unknown. Profiling relied on immunoSEQ multiplex PCR, and the TCRdb table lists in-frame clones only, not all of them. This table has roughly 700,000 clones, approximately 79% appearing once. The V and J genes are TRBV7-2 and TRBJ2-1, with 7 bases fitting TRBD2. This receptor was obtained from a woman aged 30 to 39 in good health. Specimen: memory CD4+ T cells sorted from blood. Described subset: CD45RA-negative fraction. CDR3 in amino acids: CASSFRAGVNEQFF. In nucleotides, the CDR3 is TGTGCCAGCAGCTTTCGTGCGGGAGTTAATGAGCAGTTCTTC.